The 27 T cell receptor beta chains below come from one sample, sequenced in a study of cytomegalovirus exposure and HLA in healthy donors. PCR involved 60 Vbeta and 13 Jbeta primers. Assay: immunoSEQ multiplex PCR; the TCRdb copy retains only in-frame clones and omits some. The repertoire table contains 75,000 to 100,000 clones. Sequences were obtained from PBMCs. Receptors were obtained from a woman between 55 and 75 years old in good health and CMV-seronegative.

The genes are TRBV7-9 and TRBJ2-1; D perhaps matches TRBD2 (5 bases). Looked up from germline, CDR1 is SEHNR and CDR2 is FQNEAQ (reference sequence). The V and J ends lost 5 bases and 4 bases respectively, with 15 bases between them. The CDR3 runs to 15 residues. For the CDR3, the DNA is TGTGCCAGCAGCCCCGCATTGAGCGGATACAATGAGCAGTTCTTC. Amino acid sequence: CASSPALSGYNEQFF.

About this clone itself: A read error may produce the germline difference seen at one junction end. The J gene is TRBJ1-2, the V gene TRBV28; 8 bases line up with TRBD1. The germline gives CDR1 MDHEN, CDR2 SYDVKM. CDR3 size: 15 residues. The CDR3 here is CASITGGQQLYGCTF. DNA for the CDR3: TGTGCCAGCATTACAGGGGGACAGCAACTATATGGCTGCACCTTC.

V and J are TRBV6-1 and TRBJ2-2; D perhaps matches TRBD2 (7 bases). The CDR3 has 15 amino acids. Looked up from germline, CDR1 is MNHNS and CDR2 is SASEGT. The germline V and J ends were trimmed by 7 bases and 4 bases, with 16 bases remaining between them. The CDR3 DNA follows: TGTGCCAGCATCGTAAGGGGGGGAGCCACCGGGGAGCTGTTTTTT. Translated: CASIVRGGATGELFF.

V usage is TRBV6-5 and J usage is TRBJ2-7; 7 bases line up with TRBD2. J gave up 0 bases and V 7 bases, and 6 bases lay outside the gene matches. CDR3 length: 14 amino acids. Germline V lookup: CDR1 MNHEY, CDR2 SVGAGI. In DNA, the CDR3 is TGTGCCAGCAAATATGGGGAGGGCTCCTACGAGCAGTACTTC. Translation gives CASKYGEGSYEQYF.

This chain links TRBV28 with TRBJ1-1; D may be TRBD1 (6 bases). The CDR3 sequence is 15 residues long. In germline, CDR1 is MDHEN, CDR2 SYDVKM. V was clipped by 4 bases and J by 1 base, with 13 bases between them. CDR3 residues: CASSYIRGGNTEAFF. The CDR3 nucleotides are TGTGCCAGCAGTTATATAAGAGGGGGGAACACTGAAGCTTTCTTT.

This chain uses TRBV27 with TRBJ1-5; TRBD1 is a possible D gene (5 bases). V was trimmed by 3 bases and J by 7 bases, leaving 13 bases between them. The CDR3 extends over 14 amino acids. Germline CDR1 and CDR2: MNHEY and SMNVEV (reference sequence). The CDR3 reads CASSFGDSKQPQHF. CDR3 DNA: TGTGCCAGCAGTTTTGGCGACAGTAAACAGCCCCAGCATTTT.

The rearrangement joins TRBV5-4 to TRBJ2-5, with 11 bases lining up with TRBD2. The trim removed 4 bases at V and 2 bases at J, leaving 7 bases unmatched. CDR3 length: 16 residues. Germline assignment: CDR1 SGHNT and CDR2 YYREEE (reference sequence). CDR3 amino acids: CASSLGLAAPQETQYF. CDR3 sequence (DNA): TGTGCCAGCAGCCTGGGACTAGCGGCTCCACAAGAGACCCAGTACTTC.

The chain has TRBV4-1 and TRBJ2-5; 9 positions match TRBD2. CDR1 and CDR2 (germline): MGHRA, YSYEKL. This CDR3 contains 15 residues. The V segment lost 3 bases and the J segment 5 bases; nucleotides outside the gene matches: 7. The CDR3: CASSQVSGRGETQYF. The CDR3 bases are TGCGCCAGCAGCCAGGTTAGCGGGAGAGGGGAGACCCAGTACTTC.

This chain joins TRBV19 and TRBJ2-3; D is uncertain. There are 13 residues in the CDR3. V shed 7 bases and J shed 0 bases, with 8 bases lying between them. The germline V gene has CDR1 LNHDA and CDR2 SQIVND (reference sequence). Here the CDR3 reads CASTVSSTDTQYF. The CDR3 region has the DNA TGTGCCAGTACGGTGTCTAGCACAGATACGCAGTATTTT.

The chain is built from TRBV4-3 and TRBJ2-1, with a tentative D call TRBD2 (6 bases). CDR3 length: 12 residues. CDR1 and CDR2 (germline): LGHNA, YSLEER. The germline V and J ends were trimmed by 4 bases and 9 bases, with 10 bases remaining between them. The CDR3 DNA sequence: TGCGCCAGCAGCCCCGGGACTTTTGAGCAGTTCTTC. Translating it yields CASSPGTFEQFF.

Note on this clone: At one of its ends the junction is not consistent with the germline gene, which may arise from a read error. The rearrangement links TRBV7-7 to TRBJ2-3; 11 nucleotides match TRBD2. This CDR3 has 15 residues. The germline V gene encodes CDR1 SSHAT and CDR2 FNYEAQ (reference sequence). CDR3 sequence (DNA): TGTGCTAGCAGCGCCGTAGCGGGAGGGACAGATACGCAGTATTTT. It codes for CASSAVAGGTDTQYF.

The chain couples TRBV28 to TRBJ2-7; TRBD1 aligns across 9 bases. Trimming removed 6 bases from V and 0 bases from J; junction bases left unmatched: 6. The CDR3 is 15 amino acids. CDR1 is MDHEN and CDR2 is SYDVKM in the germline V gene. The DNA for the CDR3 is TGTGCCAGCAGGGCAACAGGGGGCTTCTCCTACGAGCAGTACTTC. Protein product: CASRATGGFSYEQYF.

The V call is TRBV19, the J call TRBJ2-5; possible D gene TRBD2, 6 bases. Germline CDR1 reads LNHDA; CDR2 reads SQIVND (reference sequence). V was pared by 1 base and J by 5 bases, with 14 bases between. There are 15 residues in the CDR3. The CDR3 DNA follows: TGTGCCAGTAGTATAGCTACTAGCTTTTTTGAGACCCAGTACTTC. Residues: CASSIATSFFETQYF.

The chain employs TRBV6-5 and TRBJ1-5, with D tentatively TRBD1 (6 bases). This CDR3 has 14 residues. Trimming left V 6 bases short and J 0 bases short, with 9 bases between. Looked up from germline, CDR1 is MNHEY and CDR2 is SVGAGI. The CDR3 region is CASREDSSNQPQHF. The DNA of the CDR3 is TGTGCCAGCAGAGAGGACAGTAGCAATCAGCCCCAGCATTTT.

V usage is TRBV10-3 and J usage is TRBJ1-6; TRBD1 might be the D (5 bases). The germline CDR1 and CDR2 sequences are ENHRY and SYGVKD. The CDR3 runs 14 residues. Trimming shortened V by 1 base and J by 6 bases, and 7 bases separated the two germline ends. The CDR3 DNA is TGTGCCATCAGTGAGTTCGGGGGTAATTCACCCCTCCACTTT. Translating gives CAISEFGGNSPLHF.

V and J are TRBV5-8 and TRBJ2-7; 7 bases fit TRBD1. Trimming removed 5 bases from V and 5 bases from J; junction bases left unmatched: 4. The CDR3 contains 12 residues. Germline CDR1 SGHTS, CDR2 YDEGEE. For the CDR3, the DNA is TGTGCCAGCAGAGCCACAGGGGACGAGCAGTACTTC. It yields the protein CASRATGDEQYF.

The chain employs TRBV5-1 and TRBJ2-1, with 10 bases that match TRBD2. The ends lost 4 bases at V and 6 bases at J; junction bases unmatched: 10. CDR1 and CDR2 from the germline V gene are SGHRS and YFSETQ. The CDR3 has 16 amino acids. This CDR3 is CASSPSLAGSSNEQFF. Here the CDR3 DNA reads TGCGCCAGCAGCCCCTCACTAGCGGGATCGAGCAATGAGCAGTTCTTC. Complete variable domain (other parts from reference TRBV5-1 and TRBJ2-1): KAGVTQTPRYLIKTRGQQVTLSCSPISGHRSVSWYQQTPGQGLQFLFEYFSETQRNKGNFPGRFSGRQFSNSRSEMNVSTLELGDSALYLCASSPSLAGSSNEQFFGPGTRLTVL.

The chain links TRBV27 to TRBJ2-1, with 16 bases lining up with TRBD2. The J segment lost 10 bases and the V segment lost 2 bases, leaving 8 bases of the junction unmatched. The length of the CDR3 is 17 residues. Germline V gene lookup returns CDR1 MNHEY and CDR2 SMNVEV (reference sequence). Written as DNA, the CDR3 is TGTGCCAGCAGTTTAACGGTCGGGACTAGCGGGAGGGCCGAGCAGTTCTTC. This codes for CASSLTVGTSGRAEQFF.

V is TRBV28 and J is TRBJ2-5; 11 bases match TRBD1. With V trimmed by 6 bases and J by 5 bases, 5 bases remained unmatched. This CDR3 is built from 14 residues. Per germline, CDR1 MDHEN and CDR2 SYDVKM. This CDR3 is CASRRTGGVETQYF. CDR3 nucleotide sequence: TGTGCCAGCAGGAGGACAGGGGGCGTGGAGACCCAGTACTTC.

The genes are TRBV30 and TRBJ2-3; 7 positions agree with TRBD2. The CDR3 has 13 residues. CDR1 GTSNPN and CDR2 SVGIG come from the germline V gene (reference sequence). With V trimmed by 6 bases and J by 10 bases, 13 bases remained unmatched. Here the CDR3 reads CACGTTQGFAQYF. For the CDR3, the DNA is TGTGCCTGCGGGACTACCCAAGGGTTTGCGCAGTATTTT.

V and J are TRBV9 and TRBJ2-3; D might be TRBD2 (5 bases). CDR1 is SGDLS, CDR2 YYNGEE, per germline. The CDR3 totals 16 residues. Trimming stripped 0 bases from V and 1 base from J, with 12 bases between. CDR3 nucleotide sequence: TGTGCCAGCAGCGTAGGGGCCCGGGATGGCACAGATACGCAGTATTTT. Translation: CASSVGARDGTDTQYF.

J is TRBJ1-5 and V is TRBV6-1; 10 bases line up with TRBD1. With 4 bases clipped from V and 6 bases from J, the junction kept 3 bases outside the gene matches. The CDR3 is made up of 14 amino acids. Per germline, CDR1 MNHNS and CDR2 SASEGT. In DNA form, the CDR3 reads TGTGCCAGCAGTGGACAGGGGGCAGGTCAGCCCCAGCATTTT. Translation gives CASSGQGAGQPQHF.

The gene calls are TRBV27 and TRBJ2-7; a weak D match, TRBD2 (5 bases). Between the trimmed V and J ends, which lost 1 base and 4 bases, there was a span of 17 bases. From germline, CDR1 is MNHEY and CDR2 SMNVEV (reference sequence). The length of the CDR3 is 16 residues. This CDR3 is CASSLFFRVSGYEQYF. CDR3 DNA sequence: TGTGCCAGCAGTTTATTCTTTAGGGTCAGCGGTTACGAGCAGTACTTC.

The chain combines TRBV11-3 with TRBJ2-3; TRBD2 agrees at 9 bases. Trimming at V came to 1 base and at J to 1 base, leaving 9 bases not matched to a gene. Germline V CDR1 and CDR2: SGHNT, YENEEA. This CDR3 region has 18 residues. Written as DNA, the CDR3 is TGTGCCAGCAGCTTAGGAGTCGGCGGGAGGGCCGGCACAGATACGCAGTATTTT. Translation: CASSLGVGGRAGTDTQYF.

The chain combines TRBV5-1 with TRBJ1-1; unclear D gene. The V end lost 6 bases, the J end lost 1 base, and 10 bases lay between the germline ends. The CDR3 length is 13 residues. The germline CDR1 and CDR2 sequences are SGHRS and YFSETQ. The CDR3 nucleotides read TGCGCCAGCAACCTCCGGGAGAACACTGAAGCTTTCTTT. This gives the protein CASNLRENTEAFF.

Of note for this clone: Compared with germline, one end of the junction differs, possibly owing to a read error. The chain links TRBV29-1 to TRBJ2-1; 9 bases are shared with TRBD2. The germline gives CDR1 SQVTM, CDR2 ANQGSEA. The CDR3 extends over 15 amino acids. The CDR3 region has the DNA TGCAGCGTAGAAGGATCTAGCGGGAAGAACAATGAGCAGTTCTTC. Amino acids: CSVEGSSGKNNEQFF.

This chain connects TRBV19 to TRBJ1-2, with 7 bases lining up with TRBD1. J lost 4 bases, V lost 3 bases, and 5 bases had no gene match. This CDR3 contains 14 residues. Germline values: CDR1 LNHDA, CDR2 SQIVND (reference sequence). CDR3: CASSMGTALYGYTF. In DNA form, the CDR3 reads TGTGCCAGTAGTATGGGGACAGCCCTCTATGGCTACACCTTC.